These T cell receptor beta chains were read from a single sample in a study of blood T cell repertoires in COVID-19. The repertoire was sequenced with immunoSEQ multiplex PCR; TCRdb's copy has only in-frame clones and lacks some. The table has approximately 76,000 clones, more than 65% seen once. Sequencing used peripheral blood. All receptors come from a man aged 45 to 65 with acute or convalescent COVID-19. CDR3s include the opening cysteine and the closing phenylalanine or tryptophan. Fields, in order: clone size, CDR3 length, V gene, D gene, J gene, CDR3 DNA, CDR3 protein. D genes are given only for firm matches. Rows may omit the clone size; those that give it use once, few, many or a size class.

>-|15|TRBV6-1|-|TRBJ1-1
TGTGCCAGCAGTGATCTCTGGGCGGGGAGCACTGAAGCTTTCTTT
CASSDLWAGSTEAFF
>-|12|TRBV19|TRBD1|TRBJ1-2
TGTGCCACCCGGGGGGGACAGCTGATTTCCACCTTC
CATRGGQLISTF
>-|14|TRBV5-1|TRBD1|TRBJ2-1
TGCGCCAGCAGCTCGGACAGGTTCTACAATGAGCAGTTCTTC
CASSSDRFYNEQFF
>once|20|TRBV6-2/TRBV6-3|-|TRBJ1-5
TGTGCCAGCAGTTACTCGATGGGACACCAGTTTATTTATAGCAATCAGCCCCAGCATTTT
CASSYSMGHQFIYSNQPQHF
>-|14|TRBV3-1/TRBV3-2|TRBD1|TRBJ1-1
TGTGCCAGCAGCCAGAAGGGACAGTACACTGAAGCTTTCTTT
CASSQKGQYTEAFF
>once|14|TRBV5-1|-|TRBJ1-2
TGCGCCAGCAGCTTTGGCGGCACAAACTATGGCTACACCTTC
CASSFGGTNYGYTF
>-|15|TRBV5-6|TRBD2|TRBJ2-5
TGTGCCAGCAGCTTTGTCCGGGGGGGACCGGAGACCCAGTACTTC
CASSFVRGGPETQYF
>-|16|TRBV28|-|TRBJ1-5
TGTGCCAGCAGAGAGGGACACGAAGGGAGCAATCAGCCCCAGCATTTT
CASREGHEGSNQPQHF
>-|14|TRBV27|-|TRBJ2-2
TGTGCCAGCAGTTTGGGGGGACCCACCGGGGAGCTGTTTTTT
CASSLGGPTGELFF
>-|14|TRBV5-6|-|TRBJ1-1
TGTGCCAGCAGCGGGGACAAGGGAAGCACTGAAGCTTTCTTT
CASSGDKGSTEAFF
>-|13|TRBV19|TRBD1|TRBJ1-5
TGTGCCAGCCGGACAGGGTCGCATCAGCCCCAGCATTTT
CASRTGSHQPQHF
>-|15|TRBV11-2|-|TRBJ2-1
TGTGCCAGCAGCTTATTTCGGGGGTTCTACAATGAGCAGTTCTTC
CASSLFRGFYNEQFF
>-|14|TRBV7-3|TRBD2|TRBJ2-1
TGTGCCACCGGGAGGAGCACTACCTACAATGAGCAGTTCTTC
CATGRSTTYNEQFF
>-|15|TRBV11-2|-|TRBJ2-7
TGTGCCAGCAGCTTATCAGACGGGAGTAAAGGGGAGCAGTACTTC
CASSLSDGSKGEQYF